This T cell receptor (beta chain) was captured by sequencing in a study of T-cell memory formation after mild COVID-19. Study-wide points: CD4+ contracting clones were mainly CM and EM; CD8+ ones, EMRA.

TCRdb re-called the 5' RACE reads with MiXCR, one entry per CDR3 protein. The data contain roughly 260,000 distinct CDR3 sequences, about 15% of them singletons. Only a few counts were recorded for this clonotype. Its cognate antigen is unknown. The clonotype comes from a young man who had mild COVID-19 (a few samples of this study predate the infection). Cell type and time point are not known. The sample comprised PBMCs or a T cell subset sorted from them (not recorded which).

Here the CDR3 DNA reads TGCAGTGCTAACAAGCCAAACGGGGGGCCTCAGCCCCAGCATTTT. As protein: CSANKPNGGPQPQHF. V usage is TRBV20-1 and J usage is TRBJ1-5, with D perhaps matching TRBD1 (6 bases). The CDR3 sequence is 15 residues long. Trimming took 4 bases from V and 6 from J, leaving 19 bases between them. Germline V gene data show CDR1 as DFQATT and CDR2 as SNEGSKA (reference sequence).